What follows are 32 T cell receptor beta chains derived from one specimen sequenced in a study of blood T cell repertoires in COVID-19. Data came from immunoSEQ multiplex PCR; TCRdb stores just in-frame clones and leaves some out. The sample includes about 97,000 clones, 90% of them seen just once. Source material: peripheral blood. The receptors were sampled from a man in his fifties or sixties with acute or convalescent COVID-19.

The count of this clone is one. The rearrangement uses TRBV7-2 and TRBJ2-5; tentative D call: TRBD1 (5 bases). The CDR3 has 15 amino acids. Germline-derived CDR1 and CDR2 are SGHTA and FQGNSA. V gave up 6 bases and J gave up 5 bases, with 19 bases separating them. CDR3 coding DNA: TGTGCCAGCAGTCCAACCAGGGTATTGGGGGAGACCCAGTACTTC. It specifies CASSPTRVLGETQYF.

J is TRBJ1-1 and V is TRBV3-1 (or the pseudogene TRBV3-2); TRBD1 matches 8 bases. The CDR3 is 15 amino acids. V was clipped by 3 bases and J by 5 bases; unmatched bases: 8. The V gene's germline CDR1 is LGHDT and CDR2 YNNKEL (reference sequence). The CDR3 coding sequence is TGTGCCAGCAGCCAGGGTCCAGGGGGCCGAACTGAAGCTTTCTTT. Translation: CASSQGPGGRTEAFF.

V and J are TRBV6-5 and TRBJ1-1; weak D call: TRBD1 (5 bases). CDR1 MNHEY and CDR2 SVGAGI come from the germline V gene. The CDR3 loop spans 14 amino acids. Deletions cut 2 bases from V and 2 bases from J, with 9 bases between. This CDR3 is CASSYGQGNTEAFF. CDR3 coding DNA: TGTGCCAGCAGTTACGGGCAGGGAAACACTGAAGCTTTCTTT.

This chain links TRBV9 with TRBJ1-6; 10 nucleotides agree with TRBD1. The length of the CDR3 is 16 residues. The trim removed 4 bases at V and 12 bases at J, leaving 13 bases unmatched. Germline lookup yields CDR1 SGDLS and CDR2 YYNGEE. CDR3 DNA sequence: TGTGCCAGCAGCTTTGGGCGACAGGGGGCGAGGGAACCCCTCCACTTT. This encodes CASSFGRQGAREPLHF.

V usage is TRBV18 and J usage is TRBJ1-6; D possibly corresponds to TRBD1 (5 bases). This CDR3 has 14 amino acids. The germline V gene has CDR1 KGHSH and CDR2 LQKENI. Trimming removed 2 bases at V and 7 bases at J, with 9 bases between. The CDR3 DNA sequence: TGTGCCAGCTCACCAGAGACAGAGAATTCACCCCTCCACTTT. It is translated as CASSPETENSPLHF.

The V call is TRBV5-5, the J call TRBJ2-2, with 9 positions matching TRBD2. There are 15 residues in the CDR3. The germline V gene encodes CDR1 SGHKS and CDR2 YYEKEE (reference sequence). V lost 3 bases to trimming and J lost 2 bases; unmatched junction nucleotides: 2. CDR3 residues: CASSSTSGNTGELFF. The CDR3 DNA sequence: TGTGCCAGCAGCTCGACTAGCGGTAACACCGGGGAGCTGTTTTTT.

The genes are TRBV20-1 and TRBJ1-2; TRBD1 matches 11 bases. The CDR3 contains 13 residues. Germline assignment: CDR1 DFQATT and CDR2 SNEGSKA (reference sequence). V shed 3 bases and J 5 bases; nucleotides not matched to a gene: 2. CDR3 protein: CSASGTGGYGYTF. Here the CDR3 DNA reads TGCAGTGCTAGTGGGACAGGGGGATATGGCTACACCTTC.

This chain joins TRBV15 and TRBJ1-2, with D possibly being TRBD1 (5 bases). Germline-derived CDR1 and CDR2 are LNHNV and YYDKDF (reference sequence). V was shortened by 5 bases and J by 4 bases, with 14 bases between the two germline ends. This CDR3 contains 14 residues. In DNA form, the CDR3 reads TGTGCCACCAGCGGGGGGTCCCAAAGCTATGGCTACACCTTC. This codes for CATSGGSQSYGYTF.

CDR3 in amino acids: CAISELGTGGSTEAFF. As DNA, the CDR3 is TGTGCCATCAGTGAGTTAGGGACAGGGGGGAGCACTGAAGCTTTCTTT. The gene calls are TRBV10-3 and TRBJ1-1; TRBD1 matches at 11 bases. Germline-derived CDR1 and CDR2 are ENHRY and SYGVKD. With 1 base clipped from V and 4 bases from J, the junction kept 5 bases outside the gene matches. This CDR3 has 16 residues.

This clone was counted once. The DNA for the CDR3 is TGTGCCAGCACTCGAGCGGGACAGGACACTGAAGCTTTCTTT. Translating it yields CASTRAGQDTEAFF. The V call is TRBV6-5, the J call TRBJ1-1; 8 bases align to TRBD1. Losses at the gene ends were 7 bases for V and 3 bases for J; bases not matched to a gene: 7. This CDR3 is 14 amino acids long. Germline CDR1 MNHEY, CDR2 SVGAGI.

This clone was seen more than once but under ten times. V gene TRBV3-1 (or the pseudogene TRBV3-2) combines with J gene TRBJ1-5; a weak D match, TRBD1 (6 bases). The CDR3 sequence is 15 residues long. Germline CDR1 reads LGHDT; CDR2 reads YNNKEL (reference sequence). Trimming stripped 4 bases from V and 4 bases from J, with 14 bases between. CDR3 sequence: CASSRGTSENQPQHF. In nucleotides, the CDR3 is TGTGCCAGCAGCCGAGGGACATCCGAAAATCAGCCCCAGCATTTT.

The table lists this clone with many counts. The rearrangement joins TRBV11-2 to TRBJ1-4, with a tentative D call TRBD1 (5 bases). Trimming shortened V by 5 bases and J by 6 bases, and 16 bases separated the two germline ends. Germline CDR1 and CDR2: SGHAT and FQNNGV. The CDR3 has 15 residues. Here the CDR3 reads CASSPPMGLDEKLFF. CDR3 coding DNA: TGTGCCAGCAGCCCCCCAATGGGGCTGGATGAAAAACTGTTTTTT.

This chain uses TRBV7-9 with TRBJ1-6, with D unclear. V lost 2 bases to trimming and J lost 10 bases, with 12 bases between them. The length of the CDR3 is 14 residues. Germline V gene lookup returns CDR1 SEHNR and CDR2 FQNEAQ (reference sequence). The DNA for the CDR3 is TGTGCCAGCAGCTTAAGAGAGAGTACGTCACCCCTCCACTTT. Translating it yields CASSLRESTSPLHF.

The gene calls are TRBV11-2 and TRBJ1-1; TRBD1 aligns across 8 bases. This CDR3 comprises 13 residues. Germline V CDR1 and CDR2: SGHAT, FQNNGV. V dropped 5 bases and J dropped 8; count of bases not matched to a gene: 7. In DNA, the CDR3 is TGTGCCAGCAGCACCGACAGGGGTCAAGAAGCTTTCTTT. Protein product: CASSTDRGQEAFF.

J is TRBJ1-5 and V is TRBV27; 7 nucleotides match TRBD1. Germline values: CDR1 MNHEY, CDR2 SMNVEV (reference sequence). V was pared by 2 bases and J by 2 bases, with 3 bases of the junction left unmatched. This CDR3 is built from 15 residues. The CDR3 DNA reads as TGTGCCAGCAGTTTAAGAGGGGGCGGCAATCAGCCCCAGCATTTT. Translated, it gives CASSLRGGGNQPQHF.

This chain links TRBV3-1 (or the pseudogene TRBV3-2) with TRBJ1-1, with a tentative D call TRBD1 (5 bases). This CDR3 has 16 residues. Between the trimmed V and J ends, which lost 4 bases and 2 bases, there was a span of 17 bases. The germline CDR1 and CDR2 sequences are LGHDT and YNNKEL (reference sequence). The CDR3 region has the DNA TGTGCCAGCAGCCGCCACAAACAGGTCCAAAACACTGAAGCTTTCTTT. Translating it yields CASSRHKQVQNTEAFF.

CDR3 DNA sequence: TGTGCCACCAGTGACACAGGGGGCCTTGGGAATGAGCAGTTCTTC. This translates into CATSDTGGLGNEQFF. V is TRBV24-1 and J is TRBJ2-1, with 9 bases matching TRBD1. V dropped 4 bases and J dropped 7; count of bases not matched to a gene: 7. The CDR3 has 15 amino acids. Germline loops: CDR1 KGHDR, CDR2 SFDVKD.

This chain connects TRBV19 to TRBJ1-5; possible D gene TRBD1, 6 bases. This CDR3 has 15 residues. V was trimmed by 3 bases and J by 3 bases, leaving 12 bases between them. Per the germline V gene, CDR1 is LNHDA and CDR2 is SQIVND (reference sequence). The CDR3 loop is CASSMFGTYNQPQHF. The DNA for the CDR3 is TGTGCCAGTAGTATGTTCGGGACATACAATCAGCCCCAGCATTTT.

The chain has TRBV6-6 and TRBJ2-3, with 10 bases aligning to TRBD2. After removal of 6 bases from V and 0 bases from J, the junction contained 6 bases not matched to a gene. The germline CDR1 and CDR2 sequences are MNHNY and SVGAGI (reference sequence). This CDR3 comprises 16 residues. The CDR3 region is CASRPGLAASTDTQYF. CDR3 DNA sequence: TGTGCCAGCAGACCCGGACTAGCGGCTAGCACAGATACGCAGTATTTT.

V is TRBV6-5 and J is TRBJ1-2; 7 nucleotides agree with TRBD1. The CDR3 is made up of 14 amino acids. V was clipped by 6 bases and J by 3 bases; unmatched bases: 7. CDR1 is MNHEY, CDR2 SVGAGI, per germline. The CDR3 nucleotides are TGTGCCAGCAGATACAGGGGCCCATACTATGGCTACACCTTC. Its protein is CASRYRGPYYGYTF.

This clone was found once. The V gene is TRBV10-3, the J gene TRBJ1-2; TRBD1 matches at 10 bases. CDR3 length: 15 amino acids. V trimming: 4 bases; J trimming: 4 bases; junction bases outside the gene matches: 6. Germline CDR1 ENHRY, CDR2 SYGVKD. CDR3 protein: CAISAGTGDSYGYTF. The DNA for the CDR3 is TGTGCCATCAGTGCGGGGACAGGGGATTCCTATGGCTACACCTTC.

The rearrangement joins TRBV6-5 to TRBJ1-1, with TRBD1 as a possible D gene (6 bases). V lost 7 bases to trimming and J lost 7 bases, with 16 bases between them. This CDR3 has 13 amino acids. CDR1 and CDR2 (germline): MNHEY, SVGAGI. The CDR3 coding sequence is TGTGCCAGCATGGGGGCGACCCTCCGTGAAGCTTTCTTT. This gives the protein CASMGATLREAFF.

The chain couples TRBV2 to TRBJ1-3; 7 bases are shared with TRBD1. In germline, CDR1 is SNHLY, CDR2 FYNNEI. This CDR3 is built from 16 residues. Losses at the gene ends were 6 bases for V and 0 bases for J; bases not matched to a gene: 8. The CDR3 protein is CASSRRQGASGNTIYF. The CDR3 nucleotides are TGTGCCAGCAGCCGAAGACAGGGAGCCTCTGGAAACACCATATATTTT. The whole variable domain, filled in from reference TRBV2 and TRBJ1-3, reads EPEVTQTPSHQVTQMGQEVILRCVPISNHLYFYWYRQILGQKVEFLVSFYNNEISEKSEIFDDQFSVERPDGSNFTLKIRSTKLEDSAMYFCASSRRQGASGNTIYFGEGSWLTVV.

The J gene is TRBJ1-2, the V gene TRBV6-1; a weak D match, TRBD1 (5 bases). Trimming stripped 6 bases from V and 7 bases from J, with 18 bases between. Germline CDR1 reads MNHNS; CDR2 reads SASEGT. The CDR3 has 14 amino acids. DNA of the CDR3: TGTGCCAGCAGCTCAGGGTTTCGGTATTTTGGCTACACCTTC. It yields the protein CASSSGFRYFGYTF.

The chain employs TRBV7-8 and TRBJ1-1, with TRBD1 as a possible D gene (5 bases). Germline loops: CDR1 SGHVS, CDR2 FQNEAQ. The CDR3 loop spans 14 amino acids. V was shortened by 5 bases and J by 4 bases, with 14 bases between the two germline ends. CDR3 DNA: TGTGCCAGCAGCCCCCAAGCGGGGGTCACTGAAGCTTTCTTT. This gives the protein CASSPQAGVTEAFF. Together with reference TRBV7-8 and TRBJ1-1, the CDR3 gives the full variable domain: GAGVSQSPRYKVAKRGQDVALRCDPISGHVSLFWYQQALGQGPEFLTYFQNEAQLDKSGLPSDRFFAERPEGSVSTLKIQRTQQEDSAVYLCASSPQAGVTEAFFGQGTRLTVV.

CDR3 nucleotide sequence: TGTGCCAGCAGCCCTACGACAGGGCGTAATTCACCCCTCCACTTT. It codes for CASSPTTGRNSPLHF. J is TRBJ1-6 and V is TRBV28; TRBD1 aligns across 7 bases. Germline V gene data show CDR1 as MDHEN and CDR2 as SYDVKM. The CDR3 runs 15 residues. V was pared by 6 bases and J by 6 bases, with 8 bases of the junction left unmatched.

This chain uses TRBV30 with TRBJ1-3; D unclear. The CDR3 covers 18 residues. CDR1 is GTSNPN and CDR2 is SVGIG in the germline V gene (reference sequence). The V end lost 0 bases, the J end lost 0 bases, and 18 bases lay between the germline ends. The CDR3 loop reads CAWSVRSSTGYSGNTIYF. The CDR3 DNA sequence: TGTGCCTGGAGTGTGCGAAGCTCGACGGGGTACTCTGGAAACACCATATATTTT.

The chain links TRBV15 to TRBJ1-1; TRBD1 aligns across 7 bases. Germline V gene lookup returns CDR1 LNHNV and CDR2 YYDKDF (reference sequence). The V segment lost 1 base and the J segment 0 bases; nucleotides outside the gene matches: 2. The CDR3 contains 15 residues. In nucleotides, the CDR3 is TGTGCCACCAGCAGAGGACAGGGCTTGAACACTGAAGCTTTCTTT. It translates to CATSRGQGLNTEAFF.

There are a few counts of this clone. The rearrangement uses TRBV19 and TRBJ1-2, with D perhaps matching TRBD1 (6 bases). Germline V gene sequence: CDR1 LNHDA, CDR2 SQIVND (reference sequence). Trimming pared 6 bases from V and 3 bases from J, leaving 11 bases between. The CDR3 covers 13 residues. CDR3 region: CASREQGDYGYTF. The CDR3 DNA sequence: TGTGCCAGTAGAGAACAGGGAGACTATGGCTACACCTTC. The full variable domain, in which reference TRBV19 and TRBJ1-2 provide the parts outside the CDR3, is DGGITQSPKYLFRKEGQNVTLSCEQNLNHDAMYWYRQDPGQGLRLIYYSQIVNDFQKGDIAEGYSVSREKKESFPLTVTSAQKNPTAFYLCASREQGDYGYTFGSGTRLTVV.

The chain links TRBV6-5 to TRBJ1-2; D is possibly TRBD1 (5 bases). V was cut by 0 bases and J by 3 bases, with 14 bases left in between. Germline CDR1 is MNHEY and CDR2 is SVGAGI. CDR3 length: 16 residues. The CDR3 is CASSYSAGELDYGYTF. The CDR3, as DNA: TGTGCCAGCAGTTACTCGGCGGGGGAGCTCGACTATGGCTACACCTTC.

The chain combines TRBV4-1 with TRBJ2-7; 9 nucleotides line up with TRBD1. The CDR3 length is 17 residues. The germline CDR1 and CDR2 sequences are MGHRA and YSYEKL. Trimming took 0 bases from V and 2 from J; bases not matched to a gene: 8. The chain's CDR3 is CASSQDGGGQGPYEQYF. The CDR3 coding sequence is TGCGCCAGCAGCCAAGATGGGGGGGGACAGGGTCCCTACGAGCAGTACTTC.

The chain links TRBV5-5 to TRBJ2-2; 9 nucleotides agree with TRBD1. The ends lost 2 bases at V and 7 bases at J; junction bases unmatched: 6. This CDR3 is 15 amino acids long. Germline V gene lookup returns CDR1 SGHKS and CDR2 YYEKEE (reference sequence). In DNA form, the CDR3 reads TGTGCCAGCAGCTTTACAGGGGGCAGGATCGGGGAGCTGTTTTTT. This encodes CASSFTGGRIGELFF.